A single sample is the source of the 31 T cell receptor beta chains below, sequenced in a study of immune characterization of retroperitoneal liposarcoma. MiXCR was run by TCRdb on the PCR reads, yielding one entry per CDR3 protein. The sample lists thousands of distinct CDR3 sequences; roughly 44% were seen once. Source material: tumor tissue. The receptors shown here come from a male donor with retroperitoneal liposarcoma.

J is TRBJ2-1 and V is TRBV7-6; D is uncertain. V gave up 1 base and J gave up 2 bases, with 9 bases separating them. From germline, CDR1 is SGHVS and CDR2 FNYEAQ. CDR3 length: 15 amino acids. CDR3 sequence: CASSLGRDPYNEQFF. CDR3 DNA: TGTGCCAGCAGCTTAGGTAGGGATCCCTACAATGAGCAGTTCTTC.

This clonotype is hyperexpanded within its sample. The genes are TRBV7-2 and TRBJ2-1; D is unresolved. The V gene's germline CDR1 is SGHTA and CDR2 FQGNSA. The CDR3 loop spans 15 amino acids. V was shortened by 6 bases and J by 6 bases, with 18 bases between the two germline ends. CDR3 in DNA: TGTGCCAGCAGACTAACCGGGTCCCATAGCAATGAGCAGTTCTTC. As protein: CASRLTGSHSNEQFF.

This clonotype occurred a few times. DNA for the CDR3: TGTGCCAGCAGCTACGACAGGGGAGATGAAAAACTGTTTTTT. As protein: CASSYDRGDEKLFF. The chain is built from TRBV7-2 and TRBJ1-4; 8 bases align to TRBD1. CDR1 is SGHTA and CDR2 is FQGNSA in the germline V gene. This CDR3 contains 14 residues. J lost 6 bases, V lost 4 bases, and 4 bases had no gene match.

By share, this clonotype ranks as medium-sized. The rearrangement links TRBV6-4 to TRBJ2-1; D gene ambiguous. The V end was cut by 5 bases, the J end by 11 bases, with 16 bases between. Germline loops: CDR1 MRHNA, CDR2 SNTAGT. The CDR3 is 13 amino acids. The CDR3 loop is CASSPSPGLKQFF. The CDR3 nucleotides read TGTGCCAGCAGTCCCTCCCCTGGTCTTAAGCAGTTCTTC.

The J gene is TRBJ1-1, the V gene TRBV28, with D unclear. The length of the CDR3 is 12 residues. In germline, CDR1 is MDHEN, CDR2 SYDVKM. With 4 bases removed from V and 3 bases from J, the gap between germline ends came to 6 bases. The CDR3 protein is CASSSTDTEAFF. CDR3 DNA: TGTGCCAGCAGTTCTACAGACACTGAAGCTTTCTTT. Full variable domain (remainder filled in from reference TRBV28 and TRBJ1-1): DVKVTQSSRYLVKRTGEKVFLECVQDMDHENMFWYRQDPGLGLRLIYFSYDVKMKEKGDIPEGYSVSREKKERFSLILESASTNQTSMYLCASSSTDTEAFFGQGTRLTVV.

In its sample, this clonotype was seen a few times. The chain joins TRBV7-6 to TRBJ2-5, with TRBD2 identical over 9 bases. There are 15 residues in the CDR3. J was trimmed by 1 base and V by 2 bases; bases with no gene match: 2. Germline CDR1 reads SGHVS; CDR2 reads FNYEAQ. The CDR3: CASSLSGRTQETQYF. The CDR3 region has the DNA TGTGCCAGCAGCTTAAGCGGGAGGACCCAAGAGACCCAGTACTTC.

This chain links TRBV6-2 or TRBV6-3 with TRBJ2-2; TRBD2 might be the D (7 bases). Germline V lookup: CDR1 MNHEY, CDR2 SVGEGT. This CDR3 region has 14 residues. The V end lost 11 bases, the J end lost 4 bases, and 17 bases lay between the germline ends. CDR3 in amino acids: CASAGAGSTGELFF. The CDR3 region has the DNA TGTGCCTCGGCGGGGGCAGGGTCCACCGGGGAGCTGTTTTTT.

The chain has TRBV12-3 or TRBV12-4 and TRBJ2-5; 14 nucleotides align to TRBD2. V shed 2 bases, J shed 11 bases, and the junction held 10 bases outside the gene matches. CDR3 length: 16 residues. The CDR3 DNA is TGTGCCAGCAGTTTAAGACTAGCGGGAGGGGGGAATGAGCAGTACTTC. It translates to CASSLRLAGGGNEQYF.

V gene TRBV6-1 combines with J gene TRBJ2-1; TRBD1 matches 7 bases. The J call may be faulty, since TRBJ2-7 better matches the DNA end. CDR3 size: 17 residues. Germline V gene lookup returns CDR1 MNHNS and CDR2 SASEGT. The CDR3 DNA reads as TGTGCCAGCAGTGAAATTCCCCAGCAGGGGGAAGGCAATGAGCAGTACTTC. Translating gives CASSEIPQQGEGNEQYF.

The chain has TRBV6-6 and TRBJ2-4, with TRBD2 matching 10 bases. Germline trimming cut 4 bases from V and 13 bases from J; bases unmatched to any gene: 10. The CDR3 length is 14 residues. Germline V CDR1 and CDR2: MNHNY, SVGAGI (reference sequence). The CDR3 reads CASSSSGSGGEQYF. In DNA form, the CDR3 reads TGTGCCAGCAGTTCTAGCGGGAGCGGTGGTGAGCAGTACTTC.

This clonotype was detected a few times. As DNA, the CDR3 is TGCGCCAGCAGTGAGTCGACTAACAACTACGAGCAGTACTTC. Its protein is CASSESTNNYEQYF. This chain connects TRBV10-2 to TRBJ2-5; D may be TRBD2 (5 bases). The J call may be wrong; the DNA end is better matched by TRBJ2-7. Germline-derived CDR1 and CDR2 are WSHSY and SAAADI. The CDR3 extends over 14 amino acids.

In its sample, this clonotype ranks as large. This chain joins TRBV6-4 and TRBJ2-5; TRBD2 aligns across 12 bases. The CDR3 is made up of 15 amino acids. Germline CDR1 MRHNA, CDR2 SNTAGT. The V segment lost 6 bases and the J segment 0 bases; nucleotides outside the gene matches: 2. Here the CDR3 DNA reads TGTGCCAGCAGCAGGACTAGCGGGGACCAAGAGACCCAGTACTTC. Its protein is CASSRTSGDQETQYF.

The CDR3 DNA reads as TGTGCCAGCAGTGGGGCGGACAGGATCAGCACAGATACGCAGTATTTT. This encodes CASSGADRISTDTQYF. The rearrangement joins TRBV27 to TRBJ2-3; the match to TRBD1 covers 7 bases. The junction had 8 bases not matched to a gene; V was cut back by 5 bases and J by 0 bases. From germline, CDR1 is MNHEY and CDR2 SMNVEV (reference sequence). This CDR3 has 16 amino acids.

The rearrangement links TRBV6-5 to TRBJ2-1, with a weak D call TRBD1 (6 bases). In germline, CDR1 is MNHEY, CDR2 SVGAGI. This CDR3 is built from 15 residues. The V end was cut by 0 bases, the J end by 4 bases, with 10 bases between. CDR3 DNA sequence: TGTGCCAGCAGTTACTCTACAGGGAAATACAATGAGCAGTTCTTC. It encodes CASSYSTGKYNEQFF.

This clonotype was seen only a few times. The CDR3 coding sequence is TGTGCCAGCAGCATGACAGGGTACACCGGGGAGCTGTTTTTT. This translates into CASSMTGYTGELFF. This sequence joins TRBV7-3 and TRBJ2-2, with 7 bases fitting TRBD1. J gave up 3 bases and V 5 bases, and 3 bases lay outside the gene matches. The CDR3 is made up of 14 amino acids. Germline CDR1 is SGHTA and CDR2 is FQGTGA.

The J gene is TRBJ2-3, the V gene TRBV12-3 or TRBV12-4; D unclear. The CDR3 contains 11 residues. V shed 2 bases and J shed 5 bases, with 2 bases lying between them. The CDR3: CASSLRDTQYF. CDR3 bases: TGTGCCAGCAGTTTAAGAGATACGCAGTATTTT.

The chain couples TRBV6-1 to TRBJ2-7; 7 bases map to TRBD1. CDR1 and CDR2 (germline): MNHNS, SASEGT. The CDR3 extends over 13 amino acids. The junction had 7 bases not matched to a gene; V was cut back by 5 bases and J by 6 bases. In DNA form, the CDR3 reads TGTGCCAGCAGTTTTCGTTCAGGGGGCGAGCAGTACTTC. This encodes CASSFRSGGEQYF.

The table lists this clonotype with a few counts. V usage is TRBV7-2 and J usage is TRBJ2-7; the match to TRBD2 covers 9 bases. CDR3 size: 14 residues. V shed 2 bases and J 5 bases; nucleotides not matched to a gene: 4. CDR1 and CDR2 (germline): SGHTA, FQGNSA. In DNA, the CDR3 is TGTGCCAGCAGCTTAAGCGGGAGGAGCCACGAGCAGTACTTC. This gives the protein CASSLSGRSHEQYF. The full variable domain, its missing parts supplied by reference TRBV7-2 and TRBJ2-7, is GAGVSQSPSNKVTEKGKDVELRCDPISGHTALYWYRQSLGQGLEFLIYFQGNSAPDKSGLPSDRFSAERTGGSVSTLTIQRTQQEDSAVYLCASSLSGRSHEQYFGPGTRLTVT.

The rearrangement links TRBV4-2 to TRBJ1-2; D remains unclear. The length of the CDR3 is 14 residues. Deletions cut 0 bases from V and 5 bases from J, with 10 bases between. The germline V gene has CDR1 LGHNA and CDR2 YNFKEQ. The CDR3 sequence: CASSQERRAYGYTF. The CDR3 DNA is TGTGCCAGCAGCCAAGAACGGCGAGCTTATGGCTACACCTTC.

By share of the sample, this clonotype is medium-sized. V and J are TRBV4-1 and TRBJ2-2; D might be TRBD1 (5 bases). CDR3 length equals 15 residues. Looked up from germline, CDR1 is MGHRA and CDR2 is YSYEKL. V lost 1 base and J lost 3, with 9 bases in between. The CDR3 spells CASSQVGVDTGELFF. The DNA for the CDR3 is TGCGCCAGCAGCCAAGTAGGGGTTGACACCGGGGAGCTGTTTTTT.

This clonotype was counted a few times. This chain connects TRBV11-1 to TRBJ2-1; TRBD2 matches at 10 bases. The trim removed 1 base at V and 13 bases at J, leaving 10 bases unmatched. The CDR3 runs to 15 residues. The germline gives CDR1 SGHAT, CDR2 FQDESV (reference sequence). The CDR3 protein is CASSLGLAGEETQFF. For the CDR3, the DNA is TGTGCCAGCAGCTTAGGGCTAGCGGGAGAAGAGACCCAGTTCTTC.

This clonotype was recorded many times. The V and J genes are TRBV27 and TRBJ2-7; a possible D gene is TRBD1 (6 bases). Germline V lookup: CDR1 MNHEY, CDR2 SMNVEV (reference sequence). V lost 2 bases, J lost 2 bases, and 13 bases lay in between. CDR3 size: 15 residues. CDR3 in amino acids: CASSLPWTATYEQYF. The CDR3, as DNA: TGTGCCAGCAGTTTACCCTGGACAGCTACCTACGAGCAGTACTTC.

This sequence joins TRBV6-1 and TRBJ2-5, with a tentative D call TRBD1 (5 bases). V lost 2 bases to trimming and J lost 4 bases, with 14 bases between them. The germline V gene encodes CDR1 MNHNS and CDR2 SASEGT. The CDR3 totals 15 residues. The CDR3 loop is CASSEPPREGETQYF. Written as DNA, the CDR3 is TGTGCCAGCAGTGAACCCCCCAGGGAAGGAGAGACCCAGTACTTC.

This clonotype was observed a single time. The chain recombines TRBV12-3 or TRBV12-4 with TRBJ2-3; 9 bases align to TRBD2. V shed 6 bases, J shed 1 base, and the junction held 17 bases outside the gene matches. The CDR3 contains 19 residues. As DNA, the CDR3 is TGTGCCAGCAGGGGGACAGCGGCTAGCGGGATGTTCGGCACAGATACGCAGTATTTT. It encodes CASRGTAASGMFGTDTQYF.

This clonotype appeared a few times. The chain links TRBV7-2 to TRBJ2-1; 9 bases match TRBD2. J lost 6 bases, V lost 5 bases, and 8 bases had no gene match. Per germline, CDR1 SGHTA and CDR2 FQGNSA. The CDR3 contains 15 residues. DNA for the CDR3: TGTGCCAGCAGCCAAAGACGACTAGCGGTCAATGAGCAGTTCTTC. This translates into CASSQRRLAVNEQFF.

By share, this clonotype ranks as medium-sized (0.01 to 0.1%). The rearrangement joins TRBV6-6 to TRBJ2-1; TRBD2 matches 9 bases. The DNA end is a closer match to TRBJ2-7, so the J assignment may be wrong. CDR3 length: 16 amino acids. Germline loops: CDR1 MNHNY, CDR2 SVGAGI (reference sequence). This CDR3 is CASSYSPTSGYNEQYF. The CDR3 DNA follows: TGTGCCAGCAGTTACTCGCCGACTAGCGGTTACAATGAGCAGTACTTC.

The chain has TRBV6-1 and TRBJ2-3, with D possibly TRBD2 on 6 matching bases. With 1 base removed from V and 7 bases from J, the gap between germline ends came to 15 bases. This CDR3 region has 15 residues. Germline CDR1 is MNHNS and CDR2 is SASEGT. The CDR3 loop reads CASSEGEPAGNTQYF. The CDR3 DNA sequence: TGTGCCAGCAGTGAAGGGGAACCAGCGGGTAATACGCAGTATTTT.

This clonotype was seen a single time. This chain's CDR3 is CASVTGTGAYNEQFF. CDR3 DNA sequence: TGTGCCAGCGTGACCGGGACAGGGGCATACAATGAGCAGTTCTTC. The chain is built from TRBV6-1 and TRBJ2-1, with 10 nucleotides matching TRBD1. Germline V CDR1 and CDR2: MNHNS, SASEGT. The CDR3 has 15 amino acids. With V trimmed by 8 bases and J by 4 bases, 8 bases remained unmatched.

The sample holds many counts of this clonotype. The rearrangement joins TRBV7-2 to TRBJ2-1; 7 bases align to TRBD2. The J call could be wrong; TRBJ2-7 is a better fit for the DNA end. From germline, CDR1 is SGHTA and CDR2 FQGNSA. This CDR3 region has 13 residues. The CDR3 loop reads CASSPTLGLEQYF. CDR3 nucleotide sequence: TGTGCCAGCAGCCCGACCCTGGGACTAGAGCAGTACTTC.

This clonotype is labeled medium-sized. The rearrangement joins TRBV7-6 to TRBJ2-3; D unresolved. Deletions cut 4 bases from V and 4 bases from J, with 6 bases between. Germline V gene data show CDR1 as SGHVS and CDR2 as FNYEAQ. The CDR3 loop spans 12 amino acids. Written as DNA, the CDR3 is TGTGCCAGCAGCTCACGGCCAGATACGCAGTATTTT. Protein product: CASSSRPDTQYF. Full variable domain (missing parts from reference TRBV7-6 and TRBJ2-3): GAGVSQSPRYKVTKRGQDVALRCDPISGHVSLYWYRQALGQGPEFLTYFNYEAQQDKSGLPNDRFSAERPEGSISTLTIQRTEQRDSAMYRCASSSRPDTQYFGPGTRLTVL.

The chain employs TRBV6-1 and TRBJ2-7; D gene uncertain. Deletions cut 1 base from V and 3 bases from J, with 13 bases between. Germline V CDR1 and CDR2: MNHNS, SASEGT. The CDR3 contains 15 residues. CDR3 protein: CASSEGSAHYYEQYF. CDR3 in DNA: TGTGCCAGCAGTGAAGGCAGTGCCCACTACTACGAGCAGTACTTC.